This is a list of T cell receptor beta chains from one sample in a study of T cell responses to AZD1222 COVID-19 vaccine. The data were produced by immunoSEQ multiplex PCR, yet TCRdb's version contains in-frame clones alone and is incomplete. Here the sample spans about 120,000 clones, 80% to 90% being singletons. This material consisted of peripheral blood, taken on day 0 of MenACWY control vaccination. The receptors here all came from an adult in good health. Both conserved end residues are part of each CDR3. D genes are given only for firm matches. For some rows the clone size is stated as once, few or many, or as a class when expanded; others skip it.

TRBJ1-2 | - | 15 | TRBV4-3 | - | TGCGCCAGCAGCCAGGGTTCGGGGCAGTATTATGGCTACACCTTC | CASSQGSGQYYGYTF
TRBJ1-1 | - | 15 | TRBV5-1 | TRBD1 | TGCGCCAGCAGCGCGGGGGACAGGGTGAACACTGAAGCTTTCTTT | CASSAGDRVNTEAFF
TRBJ2-3 | - | 17 | TRBV19 | TRBD2 | TGTGCCAGTAGTATAGGAGGACTAGCGGGACTCACAGATACGCAGTATTTT | CASSIGGLAGLTDTQYF
TRBJ1-2 | - | 12 | TRBV12-3/TRBV12-4 | - | TGTGCCAGCAGTGCTCAGGGATATGGCTACACCTTC | CASSAQGYGYTF
TRBJ2-7 | - | 14 | TRBV6-2/TRBV6-3 | - | TGTGCCAGCAGTTACGCGGGGTTGACCTACGAGCAGTACTTC | CASSYAGLTYEQYF
TRBJ1-1 | - | 15 | TRBV7-2 | - | TGTGCCAGCAGCCCTTGGACAGACCCGAACACTGAAGCTTTCTTT | CASSPWTDPNTEAFF
TRBJ1-2 | - | 14 | TRBV5-1 | - | TGCGCCAGCAGCTTGGAGCCAATAGGGTATGGCTACACCTTC | CASSLEPIGYGYTF
TRBJ2-3 | - | 15 | TRBV7-6 | - | TGTGCCAGCAGCTCCCAGGGAGCAGTCACAGATACGCAGTATTTT | CASSSQGAVTDTQYF
TRBJ2-7 | - | 16 | TRBV10-3 | TRBD2 | TGTGCCATCAGTGAGCCGCTAGCGGGGGCCTCCTACGAGCAGTACTTC | CAISEPLAGASYEQYF
TRBJ1-1 | - | 14 | TRBV4-2 | TRBD1 | TGTGCCAGCAGCCAGGAAGACAGGGCTTATAAAGCTTTCTTT | CASSQEDRAYKAFF
TRBJ2-5 | - | 17 | TRBV7-2 | TRBD2 | TGTGCCAGCAGCTTACTCCCTCCGACTAGCGGGGGTCCTTTCGAGTACTTC | CASSLLPPTSGGPFEYF
TRBJ2-2 | - | 15 | TRBV19 | - | TGTGCCAGTAGTATAGGGGACGGGAACACCGGGGAGCTGTTTTTT | CASSIGDGNTGELFF
TRBJ2-2 | - | 19 | TRBV2 | TRBD2 | TGTGCCAGCAGTGAATATGGGACTAGCGGGGGGGTAAACACCGGGGAGCTGTTTTTT | CASSEYGTSGGVNTGELFF
TRBJ1-1 | - | 16 | TRBV11-2 | TRBD1 | TGTGCCAGCAGCTTCGGACAGGGTCGGTGGAACACTGAAGCTTTCTTT | CASSFGQGRWNTEAFF
TRBJ2-1 | - | 14 | TRBV5-1 | TRBD2 | TGCGCCAGCAGCCCGACTAGCGGTAGGGATGAGCAGTTCTTC | CASSPTSGRDEQFF
TRBJ1-1 | once | 15 | TRBV6-6 | TRBD1 | TGTGCCAGCAGGACTCACCGGGACAGGGGCGCTGAAGCTTTCTTT | CASRTHRDRGAEAFF
TRBJ1-1 | - | 16 | TRBV18 | TRBD1 | TGTGCCAGCTCACCACCGGGACAGGAATTGAACACTGAAGCTTTCTTT | CASSPPGQELNTEAFF
TRBJ1-2 | once | 15 | TRBV7-2 | TRBD1 | TGTGCCAGCAGCTTAGGGGGACAGCCCCGACGGGGCTACACCTTC | CASSLGGQPRRGYTF
TRBJ2-1 | - | 15 | TRBV6-6 | TRBD1 | TGTGCCAGCAGTCCCCCGGGACAGGGACGCAATGAGCAGTTCTTC | CASSPPGQGRNEQFF
TRBJ2-4 | - | 15 | TRBV7-6 | TRBD1 | TGTGCCAGCAGCTCCGGACAGGGGTCCAAAAACATTCAGTACTTC | CASSSGQGSKNIQYF
TRBJ2-7 | - | 13 | TRBV27 | - | TGTGCCAGCAGACGATGGGGTCCTTACGAGCAGTACTTC | CASRRWGPYEQYF
TRBJ1-5 | - | 13 | TRBV3-1/TRBV3-2 | - | TGTGCCAGCAGCCAAGGGTTAAATCAGCCCCAGCATTTT | CASSQGLNQPQHF
TRBJ2-3 | - | 18 | TRBV28 | - | TGTGCCAGCAGTTTAACCATTAATCGGTACCCGCTCACAGATACGCAGTATTTT | CASSLTINRYPLTDTQYF
TRBJ2-5 | - | 15 | TRBV5-6 | - | TGTGCCAGCAGCTGGACAGGGCCGGGGGGAGAGACCCAGTACTTC | CASSWTGPGGETQYF
TRBJ1-6 | - | 16 | TRBV5-5 | - | TGTGCCAGCAGCTTGAGCGCGGGCCCCTATAATTCACCCCTCCACTTT | CASSLSAGPYNSPLHF
TRBJ1-2 | - | 13 | TRBV6-5 | - | TGTGCCAGCCCTGAATGGGGATTGCATGGCTACACCTTC | CASPEWGLHGYTF
TRBJ1-1 | few | 14 | TRBV9 | TRBD1 | TGTGCCAGCAGTGCAGGGGGCGCGGATACTGAAGCTTTCTTT | CASSAGGADTEAFF
TRBJ1-4 | - | 18 | TRBV7-3 | - | TGTGCCAGCAGCCGGGACCCAACGTTGGGTCCCCAAAATGAAAAACTGTTTTTT | CASSRDPTLGPQNEKLFF
TRBJ1-3 | - | 15 | TRBV15 | - | TGTGCCACCAGCGGGACCTCCCTCTCTGGAAACACCATATATTTT | CATSGTSLSGNTIYF
TRBJ2-7 | - | 12 | TRBV5-1 | - | TGCGCCAGCAGCTTGGAGGTCGGGGAGCAGTACTTC | CASSLEVGEQYF
TRBJ2-3 | - | 18 | TRBV5-4 | - | TGTGCCAGCAGCTTGGCCCCCCCCCGATTGGGGTCGGCAGATACGCAGTATTTT | CASSLAPPRLGSADTQYF
TRBJ1-3 | once | 14 | TRBV11-2 | - | TGTGCCAGCAGCTTATGGAGGGACAGAAACACCATATATTTT | CASSLWRDRNTIYF
TRBJ2-2 | - | 15 | TRBV18 | - | TGTGCCAGCTCACCAAATGTCGGGAACACCGGGGAGCTGTTTTTT | CASSPNVGNTGELFF
TRBJ1-6 | - | 15 | TRBV4-1 | - | TGCGCCAGCAGCCAAGAGTGGTCCTATAATTCACCCCTCCACTTT | CASSQEWSYNSPLHF
TRBJ2-7 | once | 13 | TRBV6-5 | - | TGTGCCAGCAGTACGAGGAATTATGGCGAGCAGTACTTC | CASSTRNYGEQYF